This is a list of T cell receptor beta chains from one sample in a study of blood T cell repertoires in COVID-19. Clones were read by immunoSEQ multiplex PCR, and TCRdb kept only the in-frame ones, dropping some. There are around 250,000 clones in the sample; almost 85% occur only once, and approximately 9.1% lies in the top ten. The source material was PBMCs or T cells enriched from blood (not recorded which). Receptors were obtained from a woman aged 45-65 years with acute COVID-19. Each CDR3 is given with its conserved first and last residue. A D gene is named only where the DNA matches it firmly. A row's size may be missing; if present it is once, few, many or a size class.

size: once; V: TRBV29-1; D: TRBD2; CDR3: CSSASGGSQETQYF
size: -; V: TRBV18; D: TRBD1; CDR3: CASSPRGQGNSPLHF
size: -; V: TRBV10-3; D: TRBD1; CDR3: CATSSPGTGFEQYF
size: -; V: TRBV10-3; D: -; CDR3: CAISSRDNEQFF
size: -; V: TRBV21-1; D: -; CDR3: CASSKGRGQETQYF
size: -; V: TRBV6-6; D: TRBD1; CDR3: CASRRQGLGGSPLHF
size: -; V: TRBV19; D: TRBD1; CDR3: CASSQAGTGGPQRGYTF
size: -; V: TRBV15; D: -; CDR3: CATSRDLSFEAFF
size: -; V: TRBV5-1; D: TRBD1; CDR3: CASSPRQGTAEAFF
size: -; V: TRBV5-1; D: -; CDR3: CASAEEGGPGNEQFF
size: -; V: TRBV7-2; D: -; CDR3: CASSLEEAYNEQFF
size: -; V: TRBV5-6; D: -; CDR3: CASSLALGATEAFF
size: -; V: TRBV30; D: -; CDR3: CAWSQGVNTEAFF
size: -; V: TRBV7-2; D: -; CDR3: CASSLPPGASYNEQFF
size: few; V: TRBV19; D: -; CDR3: CASSIGGGREQYF
size: -; V: TRBV7-2; D: -; CDR3: CASSWLGASNQPQHF
size: -; V: TRBV6-5; D: TRBD1; CDR3: CASSYMDRGNSPLHF
size: -; V: TRBV12-3/TRBV12-4; D: -; CDR3: CASRRTDEAFF
size: -; V: TRBV2; D: -; CDR3: CASSPLTARSYNEQFF
size: -; V: TRBV27; D: -; CDR3: CASRPPAGRSYEQYF
size: -; V: TRBV6-5; D: -; CDR3: CASSTSSGRSQPQHF
size: -; V: TRBV13; D: -; CDR3: CASSSTFTGLYGYTF
size: -; V: TRBV4-2; D: -; CDR3: CASSNTGGVYEQYF
size: -; V: TRBV30; D: -; CDR3: CAWRDSSVTEAFF
size: -; V: TRBV29-1; D: -; CDR3: CSVAKGVDTEAFF
size: -; V: TRBV7-2; D: TRBD1; CDR3: CASSLGQATYNEQFF
size: -; V: TRBV3-1/TRBV3-2; D: TRBD2; CDR3: CASSQSWTSGGNEQFF
size: -; V: TRBV27; D: -; CDR3: CASSFNRGLTEAFF
size: -; V: TRBV11-2; D: -; CDR3: CASSRQWEVSNSPLHF
size: -; V: TRBV19; D: TRBD2; CDR3: CASSAMGAGGYEQYF
size: -; V: TRBV11-3; D: TRBD1; CDR3: CASSPGQGARNEQFF
size: few; V: TRBV19; D: -; CDR3: CASSMWGSLNTEAFF
size: -; V: TRBV7-3; D: TRBD2; CDR3: CASSPSSGGVFGELFF
size: -; V: TRBV5-8; D: TRBD1; CDR3: CASSVGQSYTEAFF
size: -; V: TRBV5-1; D: -; CDR3: CASRTGQNNYGYTF
size: -; V: TRBV7-2; D: -; CDR3: CASSLQISGANVLTF
size: -; V: TRBV27; D: -; CDR3: CASRLGGPSTDTQYF
size: -; V: TRBV18; D: TRBD1; CDR3: CASSPAGTANTEAFF
size: few; V: TRBV30; D: TRBD1; CDR3: CAWSSGTGPWEEQYF
size: -; V: TRBV30; D: -; CDR3: CAWSPQTSYYGYTF
size: -; V: TRBV6-5; D: -; CDR3: CASSFSQLNTEAFF
size: -; V: TRBV21-1; D: -; CDR3: CASSKAMGIPEAFF
size: -; V: TRBV5-1; D: -; CDR3: CASSNGQSNTEAFF
size: -; V: TRBV19; D: TRBD1; CDR3: CASSPSTGTGEKLFF
size: -; V: TRBV7-8; D: TRBD2; CDR3: CASSTRTSGGPAVADTQYF
size: -; V: TRBV18; D: -; CDR3: CASSEAGTDYGYTF
size: -; V: TRBV30; D: -; CDR3: CAWSGGRLYGYTF
size: -; V: TRBV7-6; D: -; CDR3: CASTPRVQQNTEAFF
size: -; V: TRBV10-2; D: -; CDR3: CASSESGGSNQPQHF
size: -; V: TRBV9; D: -; CDR3: CASSASVGKNTEAFF
size: -; V: TRBV6-1; D: -; CDR3: CASSEAHSTEAFF
size: -; V: TRBV14; D: TRBD1; CDR3: CASSRDRGDSYEQYF